The next 28 T cell receptor beta chains were all read from a single sample in a study of vaccination and CD4 T cells after COVID-19. Sequencing of cultured CD4+ T cell DNA used the Oncomine TCR Beta short-read assay. Using its own MiXCR run on the PCR reads, TCRdb lists one record per CDR3 protein. Of over 11,000 distinct CDR3 sequences in the sample, 20% to 25% were seen once. No antigen is known for these receptors. Regarding treatment: roughly 11-day PBMC culture with coronavirus spike peptide pools or control peptides (ViraFEST assay). Sequenced material: cultured CD4+ T cells from blood. Every receptor here comes from a human donor with COVID-19.

This clonotype was detected a few times. The chain employs TRBV5-1 and TRBJ1-5, with D unresolved. CDR3 length: 16 residues. V lost 0 bases and J 2 bases, leaving 12 bases between the germline ends. Germline V gene lookup returns CDR1 SGHRS and CDR2 YFSETQ. The CDR3, as DNA: TGCGCCAGCAGCTTGGGGTTTGGGGAGGGCAATCAGCCCCAGCATTTT. This encodes CASSLGFGEGNQPQHF.

The rearrangement links TRBV2 to TRBJ2-3; possible D gene TRBD1, 5 bases. V was clipped by 4 bases and J by 1 base, with 12 bases between them. The length of the CDR3 is 15 residues. Germline V gene lookup returns CDR1 SNHLY and CDR2 FYNNEI. The CDR3 DNA is TGTGCCAGCAGTGTACAGGCAACACGCACAGATACGCAGTATTTT. As protein: CASSVQATRTDTQYF. Full variable domain (outside the CDR3, taken from reference TRBV2 and TRBJ2-3): EPEVTQTPSHQVTQMGQEVILRCVPISNHLYFYWYRQILGQKVEFLVSFYNNEISEKSEIFDDQFSVERPDGSNFTLKIRSTKLEDSAMYFCASSVQATRTDTQYFGPGTRLTVL.

The V call is TRBV5-6, the J call TRBJ1-4; possibly TRBD1 for D (5 bases). The CDR3 contains 15 residues. Germline lookup yields CDR1 SGHDT and CDR2 YYEEEE. Trimming left V 1 base short and J 6 bases short, with 13 bases between. CDR3 in DNA: TGTGCCAGCAGCTTGCTCCGGGACGGAGATGAAAAACTGTTTTTT. Translated, it gives CASSLLRDGDEKLFF.

The chain has TRBV3-1 and TRBJ2-5, with D tentatively TRBD2 (5 bases). The CDR3 totals 15 residues. The ends were cut back, 1 base at V and 5 bases at J, with 14 bases in the middle. Germline CDR1 reads LGHDT; CDR2 reads YNNKEL (reference sequence). CDR3 nucleotides: TGTGCCAGCAGCCAAGTGCGAGGGAGTAGGGAGACCCAGTACTTC. As protein: CASSQVRGSRETQYF.

The chain couples TRBV15 to TRBJ2-3, with D perhaps matching TRBD1 or TRBD2 (5 bases each). V was cut by 5 bases and J by 6 bases, with 12 bases left in between. This CDR3 contains 13 residues. CDR1 is LNHNV, CDR2 YYDKDF, per germline (reference sequence). The CDR3 DNA follows: TGTGCCACCAGCCCGGGGTCAGGGGATACGCAGTATTTT. This codes for CATSPGSGDTQYF.

The gene calls are TRBV11-3 and TRBJ2-3; unclear D gene. V lost 5 bases to trimming and J lost 2 bases, with 8 bases between them. The germline V gene encodes CDR1 SGHNT and CDR2 YENEEA. CDR3 length: 13 amino acids. The CDR3 sequence: CASSGSSTDTQYF. CDR3 coding DNA: TGTGCCAGCAGCGGATCCTCCACAGATACGCAGTATTTT.

V is TRBV6-2 or TRBV6-3 and J is TRBJ2-5; tentatively, D is TRBD2 (5 bases). Per germline, CDR1 MNHEY and CDR2 SVGEGT. This CDR3 spans 13 amino acids. V shed 2 bases and J shed 3 bases, with 7 bases lying between them. CDR3 residues: CASSYMREETQYF. In nucleotides, the CDR3 is TGTGCCAGCAGTTACATGAGGGAAGAGACCCAGTACTTC.

This clonotype was observed a handful of times. This chain connects TRBV7-2 to TRBJ2-7; the D is unclear. V lost 3 bases, J lost 1 base, and 10 bases lay in between. Germline CDR1 and CDR2: SGHTA and FQGNSA. The CDR3 is 14 residues long. This CDR3 is CASSFAGISYEQYF. Here the CDR3 DNA reads TGTGCCAGCAGCTTTGCCGGTATTTCCTACGAGCAGTACTTC.

The V call is TRBV6-5, the J call TRBJ2-1, with D perhaps matching TRBD2 (5 bases). Trimming left V 1 base short and J 5 bases short, with 12 bases between. The CDR3 is 15 residues long. Germline CDR1 reads MNHEY; CDR2 reads SVGAGI. In DNA form, the CDR3 reads TGTGCCAGCAGTTACTGGGGAGTTAAGAACAATGAGCAGTTCTTC. This gives the protein CASSYWGVKNNEQFF.

This clonotype showed up just a few times. The chain uses TRBV11-2 and TRBJ1-1; D remains unclear. V was shortened by 5 bases and J by 0 bases, with 10 bases between the two germline ends. The germline gives CDR1 SGHAT, CDR2 FQNNGV. CDR3 length: 14 amino acids. The CDR3 protein is CASSLAGLNTEAFF. CDR3 coding DNA: TGTGCCAGCAGCCTAGCGGGCTTGAACACTGAAGCTTTCTTT.

This clonotype appeared a few times. This sequence joins TRBV2 and TRBJ2-6; a possible D gene is TRBD2 (6 bases). The germline V and J ends were trimmed by 11 bases and 4 bases, with 24 bases remaining between them. Looked up from germline, CDR1 is SNHLY and CDR2 is FYNNEI. This CDR3 region has 17 residues. The CDR3 DNA reads TGTGCCTCCAGGGCGGGGAGTGTCCGAAGAGGGGCCAACGTCCTGACTTTC. Protein: CASRAGSVRRGANVLTF. The full variable domain, with the rest looked up from reference TRBV2 and TRBJ2-6, is EPEVTQTPSHQVTQMGQEVILRCVPISNHLYFYWYRQILGQKVEFLVSFYNNEISEKSEIFDDQFSVERPDGSNFTLKIRSTKLEDSAMYFCASRAGSVRRGANVLTFGAGSRLTVL.

The gene calls are TRBV5-4 and TRBJ2-3; 12 bases agree with TRBD2. Germline lookup yields CDR1 SGHNT and CDR2 YYREEE (reference sequence). V dropped 1 base and J dropped 6; count of bases not matched to a gene: 3. This CDR3 region has 15 residues. CDR3 coding DNA: TGTGCCAGCAGCTTGAATGGACTAGCGGGGGATACGCAGTATTTT. It encodes CASSLNGLAGDTQYF.

With regard to this clonotype: As the CDR3 is not closed by the conserved phenylalanine or tryptophan, this likely results from a read error. The chain recombines TRBV7-8 with TRBJ2-5; TRBD1 matches 9 bases. Germline V lookup: CDR1 SGHVS, CDR2 FQNEAQ. Trimming cost V 7 bases and J 5 bases; bases outside gene matches: 11. There are 15 residues in the CDR3. CDR3 amino acids: CASISGTGYRETQYS. The CDR3 DNA is TGTGCCAGCATATCCGGGACAGGGTATAGGGAGACCCAGTACTCC.

J is TRBJ2-1 and V is TRBV6-1; 12 bases are shared with TRBD2. Unmatched junction bases numbered 7, after V lost 6 bases and J lost 10 bases. There are 14 residues in the CDR3. Germline V CDR1 and CDR2: MNHNS, SASEGT. For the CDR3, the DNA is TGTGCCAGCAGACCTAGCGGGGGGGCCTTGGAGCAGTTCTTC. Amino acid sequence: CASRPSGGALEQFF.

The chain joins TRBV20-1 to TRBJ2-5, with a possible D match to TRBD2 (7 bases). Trimming pared 1 base from V and 4 bases from J, leaving 13 bases between. Germline CDR1 and CDR2: DFQATT and SNEGSKA (reference sequence). The CDR3 has 14 residues. The CDR3 sequence is CSARVPGGRETQYF. The CDR3 region has the DNA TGCAGTGCTAGAGTCCCGGGGGGCCGAGAGACCCAGTACTTC.

The chain uses TRBV27 and TRBJ1-3, with D maybe TRBD1 (5 bases). The CDR3 spans 16 residues. The germline V and J ends were trimmed by 0 bases and 2 bases, with 11 bases remaining between them. Per the germline V gene, CDR1 is MNHEY and CDR2 is SMNVEV (reference sequence). CDR3 nucleotide sequence: TGTGCCAGCAGTTTATCGCCGAGGGGTACTGGAAACACCATATATTTT. Translated: CASSLSPRGTGNTIYF.

This clonotype was counted a few times. The V and J genes are TRBV6-1 and TRBJ2-3, with a tentative D call TRBD2 (7 bases). This CDR3 contains 12 residues. The V and J ends lost 2 bases and 10 bases respectively, with 10 bases between them. The germline V gene has CDR1 MNHNS and CDR2 SASEGT. The CDR3, as DNA: TGTGCCAGCAGTGAACGCGGGGGCTCGCAGTATTTT. Translation gives CASSERGGSQYF.

The chain couples TRBV12-3 or TRBV12-4 to TRBJ2-1, with no clear D. The CDR3 extends over 13 amino acids. Trimming took 3 bases from V and 4 from J, leaving 7 bases between them. The CDR3 DNA is TGTGCCAGCAGTTTTAGGGTTTACAATGAGCAGTTCTTC. Amino acids: CASSFRVYNEQFF.

The table lists this clonotype with a few counts. This chain links TRBV7-9 with TRBJ2-5, with 12 bases that match TRBD2. This CDR3 is built from 18 residues. CDR1 is SEHNR, CDR2 FQNEAQ, per germline (reference sequence). Germline trimming cut 4 bases from V and 5 bases from J; bases unmatched to any gene: 14. CDR3 sequence reads: CASSSQTSGGPQGETQYF. CDR3 DNA sequence: TGTGCCAGCAGCTCTCAGACTAGCGGGGGTCCCCAGGGGGAGACCCAGTACTTC.

This clonotype was seen a handful of times. The rearrangement links TRBV5-6 to TRBJ1-5; D uncertain. Trimming took off 0 bases at V and 4 bases at J, with 5 bases between the two ends. This CDR3 contains 13 residues. Per the germline V gene, CDR1 is SGHDT and CDR2 is YYEEEE. CDR3 in DNA: TGTGCCAGCAGCTTGGGGAGAAATCAGCCCCAGCATTTT. The encoded protein is CASSLGRNQPQHF.

This clonotype occurred once. This chain joins TRBV5-6 and TRBJ1-2, with 11 positions matching TRBD1. This CDR3 is built from 15 residues. Germline V gene data show CDR1 as SGHDT and CDR2 as YYEEEE. The V and J ends lost 0 bases and 4 bases, in that order; junction bases with no gene match: 2. Here the CDR3 DNA reads TGTGCCAGCAGCTTGGGAGGACAGGGGGCCTATGGCTACACCTTC. Protein product: CASSLGGQGAYGYTF.

The chain combines TRBV6-1 with TRBJ2-7, with D possibly matching TRBD2 (6 bases). The CDR3 is 15 residues long. The V end lost 7 bases, the J end lost 0 bases, and 16 bases lay between the germline ends. Germline CDR1 reads MNHNS; CDR2 reads SASEGT. Here the CDR3 DNA reads TGTGCCAGCACCAAGGGGCGGGGCGTCTCCTACGAGCAGTACTTC. Protein: CASTKGRGVSYEQYF.

The chain has TRBV5-1 and TRBJ2-2; perhaps TRBD1 as D (5 bases). Germline-derived CDR1 and CDR2 are SGHRS and YFSETQ. V was cut by 1 base and J by 7 bases, with 5 bases left in between. This CDR3 region has 12 residues. The CDR3 bases are TGCGCCAGCAGCTTGAGGGGCGGGGAGCTGTTTTTT. Amino acid sequence: CASSLRGGELFF.

This clonotype was seen a few times. The V call is TRBV11-2, the J call TRBJ2-7, with 7 bases fitting TRBD1. Germline assignment: CDR1 SGHAT and CDR2 FQNNGV. The CDR3 covers 15 residues. V shed 5 bases and J 2 bases; nucleotides not matched to a gene: 9. CDR3 in DNA: TGTGCCAGCAGCAAATTAGGGGGCGGACCCTACGAGCAGTACTTC. Amino acids: CASSKLGGGPYEQYF. The full variable domain, with the rest looked up from reference TRBV11-2 and TRBJ2-7, is EAGVAQSPRYKIIEKRQSVAFWCNPISGHATLYWYQQILGQGPKLLIQFQNNGVVDDSQLPKDRFSAERLKGVDSTLKIQPAKLEDSAVYLCASSKLGGGPYEQYFGPGTRLTVT.

This chain connects TRBV9 to TRBJ2-1, with TRBD2 as a possible D gene (7 bases). CDR1 SGDLS and CDR2 YYNGEE come from the germline V gene. This CDR3 has 15 amino acids. Between the trimmed V and J ends, which lost 6 bases and 4 bases, there was a span of 17 bases. DNA of the CDR3: TGTGCCAGCACCCAGGGGACTACCCTTTACAATGAGCAGTTCTTC. It translates to CASTQGTTLYNEQFF.

This clonotype showed up just a few times. This chain joins TRBV6-5 and TRBJ1-1; tentatively, D is TRBD1 (5 bases). This CDR3 comprises 13 residues. The V end was cut by 4 bases, the J end by 4 bases, with 10 bases between. Looked up from germline, CDR1 is MNHEY and CDR2 is SVGAGI. The CDR3 sequence is CASSSPGGTEAFF. In DNA form, the CDR3 reads TGTGCCAGCAGTTCTCCTGGGGGCACTGAAGCTTTCTTT.

The chain employs TRBV15 and TRBJ2-2; TRBD1 matches 8 bases. Per the germline V gene, CDR1 is LNHNV and CDR2 is YYDKDF (reference sequence). This CDR3 spans 17 amino acids. The V and J ends lost 2 bases and 6 bases, in that order; junction bases with no gene match: 11. This CDR3 is CATSRPSGTGFPGELFF. In nucleotides, the CDR3 is TGTGCCACCAGCAGACCCAGTGGGACAGGTTTCCCCGGGGAGCTGTTTTTT.

This clonotype is medium-sized (0.01 to 0.1%) within its sample. This sequence joins TRBV6-2 or TRBV6-3 and TRBJ2-3; no clear D. Germline V lookup: CDR1 MNHEY, CDR2 SVGEGT. There are 12 residues in the CDR3. The V and J ends lost 6 bases and 6 bases respectively, with 10 bases between them. The CDR3 sequence is CASRENSDTQYF. The CDR3 DNA is TGTGCCAGCAGGGAGAATTCGGATACGCAGTATTTT.